The 3 T cell receptor beta chains reported below all come from one sample, sequenced in a study of T cell changes during pregnancy in multiple sclerosis. The assay was immunoSEQ multiplex PCR, and TCRdb's table has in-frame clones only and misses some. The sample has tens of thousands of clones; 94% are singletons. Sequenced here: peripheral blood, sampled in the third trimester of pregnancy. The receptors were gathered from a female donor with multiple sclerosis, enrolled in a pregnancy study.

The CDR3 nucleotides read TGTGCCAGTACTCCGGGACAGGGAAATCAGCCCCAGCATTTT. This encodes CASTPGQGNQPQHF. This chain connects TRBV19 to TRBJ1-5; 9 nucleotides match TRBD1. V dropped 7 bases and J dropped 4; count of bases not matched to a gene: 5. This CDR3 spans 14 amino acids. Germline-derived CDR1 and CDR2 are LNHDA and SQIVND (reference sequence).

The chain has TRBV19 and TRBJ1-1, with 7 bases that match TRBD1. The CDR3 consists of 14 residues. Germline CDR1 reads LNHDA; CDR2 reads SQIVND (reference sequence). V dropped 5 bases and J dropped 3; count of bases not matched to a gene: 6. CDR3 residues: CASSLRQGDTEAFF. The CDR3 region has the DNA TGTGCCAGTAGTCTCCGCCAGGGGGACACTGAAGCTTTCTTT.

The rearrangement uses TRBV5-6 and TRBJ1-2, with unresolved D. Germline CDR1 and CDR2: SGHDT and YYEEEE. V was trimmed by 0 bases and J by 3 bases, leaving 9 bases between them. The length of the CDR3 is 14 residues. The CDR3 nucleotides read TGTGCCAGCAGCTTGGCAGGATTGTACTATGGCTACACCTTC. This encodes CASSLAGLYYGYTF.